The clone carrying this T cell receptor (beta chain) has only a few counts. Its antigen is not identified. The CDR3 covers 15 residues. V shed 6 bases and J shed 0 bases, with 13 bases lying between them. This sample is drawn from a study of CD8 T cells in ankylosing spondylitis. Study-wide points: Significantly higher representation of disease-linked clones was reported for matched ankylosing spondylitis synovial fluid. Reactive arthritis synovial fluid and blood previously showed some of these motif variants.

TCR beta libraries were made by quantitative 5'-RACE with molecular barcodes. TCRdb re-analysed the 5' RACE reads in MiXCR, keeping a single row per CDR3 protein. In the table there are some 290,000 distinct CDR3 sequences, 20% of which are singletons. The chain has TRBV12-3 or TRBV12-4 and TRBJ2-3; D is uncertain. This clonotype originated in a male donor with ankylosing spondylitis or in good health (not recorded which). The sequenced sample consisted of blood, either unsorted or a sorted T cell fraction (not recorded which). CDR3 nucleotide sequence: TGTGCCAGCAGCAATCTGGGGATTAGCACAGATACGCAGTATTTT. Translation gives CASSNLGISTDTQYF.